This TCR beta chain stems from a study of T cell responses to AZD1222 COVID-19 vaccine. Study results and limitations: The peak T cell response came first, and repertoires were sampled only after it.

Repertoires were generated with immunoSEQ multiplex PCR, while TCRdb's copy carries only in-frame clones and drops some. The sample includes more than 110,000 clones, 92% of them seen just once. As concerns this clone: What it binds is unknown.

The CDR3 spans 17 residues. V dropped 1 base and J dropped 0; count of bases not matched to a gene: 3. Per the germline V gene, CDR1 is SGHVS and CDR2 is FQNEAQ. The TCR originated in an adult who received the AZD1222 COVID-19 vaccine. Specimen: peripheral blood, collected 28 days after the second AZD1222 dose. This chain uses TRBV7-8 with TRBJ2-3; 11 bases agree with TRBD2. CDR3 nucleotides: TGTGCCAGCAGCTTAGGGGCTAGCGGGAGGAGCACAGATACGCAGTATTTT. It encodes CASSLGASGRSTDTQYF.